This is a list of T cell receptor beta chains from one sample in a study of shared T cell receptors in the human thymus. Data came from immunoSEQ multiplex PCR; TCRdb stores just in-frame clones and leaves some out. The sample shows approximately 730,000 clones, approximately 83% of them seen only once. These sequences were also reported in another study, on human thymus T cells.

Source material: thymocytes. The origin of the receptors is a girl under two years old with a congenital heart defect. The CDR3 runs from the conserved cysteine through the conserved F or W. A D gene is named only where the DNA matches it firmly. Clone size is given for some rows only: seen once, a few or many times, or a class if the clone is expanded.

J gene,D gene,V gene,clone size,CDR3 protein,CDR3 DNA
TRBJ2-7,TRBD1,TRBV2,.,CASSEGWDRGYEQYF,TGTGCCAGCAGTGAAGGGTGGGACAGGGGCTACGAGCAGTACTTC
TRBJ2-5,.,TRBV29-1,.,CSVAPGMETQYF,TGCAGCGTCGCCCCCGGGATGGAGACCCAGTACTTC
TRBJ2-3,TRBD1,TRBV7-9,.,CASSLGVSTGGADTQYF,TGTGCCAGCAGCTTAGGAGTTTCGACAGGGGGCGCAGATACGCAGTATTTT
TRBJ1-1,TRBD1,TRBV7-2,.,CASSPRQGWGTEAFF,TGTGCCAGCAGCCCTCGACAGGGGTGGGGCACTGAAGCTTTCTTT
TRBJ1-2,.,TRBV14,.,CASSQGRFGGYTF,TGTGCCAGCAGCCAAGGAAGATTCGGTGGCTACACCTTC
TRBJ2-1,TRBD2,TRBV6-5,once,CASSYSNSSGVNEQFF,TGTGCCAGCAGTTACTCGAATTCTAGCGGGGTGAATGAGCAGTTCTTC
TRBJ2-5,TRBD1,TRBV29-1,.,CSVGGQTLSQETQYF,TGCAGCGTTGGGGGACAGACCCTATCCCAAGAGACCCAGTACTTC
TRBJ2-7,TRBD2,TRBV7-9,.,CASSSWTSGETYEQYF,TGTGCCAGCAGCTCGTGGACTAGCGGGGAAACCTACGAGCAGTACTTC
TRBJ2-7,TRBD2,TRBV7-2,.,CASSLTSGGHLEQYF,TGTGCCAGCAGCTTAACTAGCGGGGGACACTTGGAGCAGTACTTC
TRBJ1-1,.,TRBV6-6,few,CASSSAEAFF,TGTGCCAGCAGTTCCGCTGAAGCTTTCTTT